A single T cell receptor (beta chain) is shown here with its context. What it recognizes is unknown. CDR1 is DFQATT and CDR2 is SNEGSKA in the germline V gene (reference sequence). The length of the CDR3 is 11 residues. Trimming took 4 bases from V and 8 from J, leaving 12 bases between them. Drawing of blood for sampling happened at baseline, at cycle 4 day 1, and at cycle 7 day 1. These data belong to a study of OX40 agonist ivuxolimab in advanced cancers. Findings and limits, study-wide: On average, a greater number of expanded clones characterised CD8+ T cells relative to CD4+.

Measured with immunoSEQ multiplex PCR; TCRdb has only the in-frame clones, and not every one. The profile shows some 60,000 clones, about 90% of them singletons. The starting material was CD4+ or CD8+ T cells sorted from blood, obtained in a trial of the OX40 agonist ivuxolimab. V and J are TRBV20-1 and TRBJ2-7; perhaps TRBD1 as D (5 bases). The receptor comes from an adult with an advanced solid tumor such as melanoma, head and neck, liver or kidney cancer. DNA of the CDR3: TGCAGTGCTACAAAAGACAGAAAGCAGTACTTC. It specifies CSATKDRKQYF.